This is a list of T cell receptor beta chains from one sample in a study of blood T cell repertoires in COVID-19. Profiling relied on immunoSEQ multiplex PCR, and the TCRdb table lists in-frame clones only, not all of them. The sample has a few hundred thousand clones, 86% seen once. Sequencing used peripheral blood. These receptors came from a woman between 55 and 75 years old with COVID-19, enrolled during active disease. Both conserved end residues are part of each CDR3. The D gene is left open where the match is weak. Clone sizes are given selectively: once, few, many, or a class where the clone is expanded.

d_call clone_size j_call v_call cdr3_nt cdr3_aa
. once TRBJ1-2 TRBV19 TGTGCCAGTAGTCCCCAACAGGACAGACTTGGCTACACCTTC CASSPQQDRLGYTF
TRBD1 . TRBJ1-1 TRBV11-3 TGTGCCAGCAGCCTACATCACAGGGGAGGGAACACTGAAGCTTTCTTT CASSLHHRGGNTEAFF
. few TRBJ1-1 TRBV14 TGTGCCAGCAGCCTAAGGAGGAACACTGAAGCTTTCTTT CASSLRRNTEAFF
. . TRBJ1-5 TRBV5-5 TGTGCCAGCAGCTACACGGGAGGGCTCGCTCAGCCCCAGCATTTT CASSYTGGLAQPQHF
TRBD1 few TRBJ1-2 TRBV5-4 TGTGCCAGCAGCTTGGACGAGGGACAGGGGGTCGGTGGCTACACCTTC CASSLDEGQGVGGYTF
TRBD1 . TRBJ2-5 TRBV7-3 TGTGCCAGCAGCTTAAGACAGGGCCAAGAGACCCAGTACTTC CASSLRQGQETQYF
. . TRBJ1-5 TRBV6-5 TGTGCCAGCAGTTACTTTCGGGGGAGTAATCAGCCCCAGCATTTT CASSYFRGSNQPQHF
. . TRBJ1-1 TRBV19 TGTGCCAGTAGTATTGCATCCGGGACACCGACTGAAGCTTTCTTT CASSIASGTPTEAFF
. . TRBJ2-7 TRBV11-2 TGTGCCAGCAGACTAGGTTCCTACGAGCAGTACTTC CASRLGSYEQYF
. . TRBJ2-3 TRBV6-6 TGTGCCAGCAGCCCGGGCACAGATACGCAGTATTTT CASSPGTDTQYF
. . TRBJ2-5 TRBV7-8 TGTGCCAGCAGCTCCGGAGGTGGGGAGACCCAGTACTTC CASSSGGGETQYF
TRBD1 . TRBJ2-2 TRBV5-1 TGCGCCAGCAGCTTGGTTGACAGGGGGCGTACCGGGGAGCTGTTTTTT CASSLVDRGRTGELFF
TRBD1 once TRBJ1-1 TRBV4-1 TGCGCCAGCAGCCAAGCGGGGACAGCGATCGAAGCTTTCTTT CASSQAGTAIEAFF
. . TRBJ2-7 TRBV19 TGTGCCACTAAGAGGGCGTATGGCTACGAGCAGTACTTC CATKRAYGYEQYF
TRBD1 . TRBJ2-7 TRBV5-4 TGTGCCAGCAGCTTGCTGGGTCAGGGGGCGTTCAACGAGCAGTACTTC CASSLLGQGAFNEQYF
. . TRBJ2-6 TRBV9 TGTGCCAGCAGCCCCGCTGGGGCCAACGTCCTGACTTTC CASSPAGANVLTF
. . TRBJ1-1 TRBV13 TGTGCCAGCAGCTTAGACCCTCCTGGCGGAAACACTGAAGCTTTCTTT CASSLDPPGGNTEAFF
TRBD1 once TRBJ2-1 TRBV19 TGTGCCAGTAGTAACCGACAGGGGCTGAGCTCCTACAATGAGCAGTTCTTC CASSNRQGLSSYNEQFF
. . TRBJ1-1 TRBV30 TGTGCCTGGAGCCTCAAGGGGCCTGAAGCTTTCTTT CAWSLKGPEAFF
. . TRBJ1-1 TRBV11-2 TGTGCCAGCAACTTTCTGGGGCCGAACACTGAAGCTTTCTTT CASNFLGPNTEAFF
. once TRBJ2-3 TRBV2 TGTGCCAGCAGCCTAGCCACAGATACGCAGTATTTT CASSLATDTQYF
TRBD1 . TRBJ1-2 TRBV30 TGTGCCTGGAGTGTACGGACAGGGGGGCGCTACACCTTC CAWSVRTGGRYTF
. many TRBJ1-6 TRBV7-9 TGTGCCAGCAGCTTTACAGGGATGGGTTCACCCCTCCACTTT CASSFTGMGSPLHF
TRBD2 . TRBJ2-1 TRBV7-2 TGTGCCAGCAGCTTTACTAGCGGGGGGGCCAATGAGCAGTTCTTC CASSFTSGGANEQFF
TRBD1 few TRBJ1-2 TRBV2 TGTGCCTGGACCGGGACAGCTGTTGGGCTAGGCTATGGCTACACCTTC CAWTGTAVGLGYGYTF
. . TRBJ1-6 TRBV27 TGTGCCAGCAGTTTTTACAGGGTAAATTCACCCCTCCACTTT CASSFYRVNSPLHF
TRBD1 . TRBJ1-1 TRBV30 TGTGCCTGGAGGACCGGGACAGGGTACACTGAAGCTTTCTTT CAWRTGTGYTEAFF